The entry below gives a single T cell receptor (beta chain) sequence along with its context. Its target is unknown. This sample stems from a study of shared clonotypes between healthy human individuals. Only in-frame clones appear in the TCRdb table, and some are missing; sequencing was by immunoSEQ multiplex PCR. Of 800,000 or so clones listed, approximately 97% are singletons. CD8 cells classed as naive were CD45RO-negative and positively selected for CCR7, excluding terminally differentiated effector memory CD45RA+ cells. General study results and limits: In four donors, approximately 5% of naive CD4 clonotypes appeared in common.

V lost 6 bases to trimming and J lost 3 bases; unmatched junction nucleotides: 12. Germline CDR1 is SQVTM and CDR2 is ANQGSEA. The CDR3 has 16 residues. This TCR was recovered from a man aged 30 to 39 in good health. The genes are TRBV29-1 and TRBJ2-1; 9 positions agree with TRBD2. What was sequenced was naive CD8+ T cells sorted from blood. CDR3 DNA sequence: TGCAGCGTGGATGACCTGACTAGCGGAGTCTACAATGAGCAGTTCTTC. Residues: CSVDDLTSGVYNEQFF.